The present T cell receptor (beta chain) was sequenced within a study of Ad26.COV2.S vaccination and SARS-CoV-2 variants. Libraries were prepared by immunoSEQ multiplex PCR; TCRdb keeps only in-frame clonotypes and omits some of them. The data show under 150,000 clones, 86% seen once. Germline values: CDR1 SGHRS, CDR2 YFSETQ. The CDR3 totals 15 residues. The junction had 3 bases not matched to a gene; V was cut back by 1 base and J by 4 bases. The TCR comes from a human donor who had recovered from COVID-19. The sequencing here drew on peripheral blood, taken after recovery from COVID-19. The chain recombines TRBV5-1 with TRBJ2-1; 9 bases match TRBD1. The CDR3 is CASSLTTGGYNEQFF. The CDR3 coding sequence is TGCGCCAGCAGCTTGACGACAGGGGGGTACAATGAGCAGTTCTTC. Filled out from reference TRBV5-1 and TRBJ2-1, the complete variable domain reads KAGVTQTPRYLIKTRGQQVTLSCSPISGHRSVSWYQQTPGQGLQFLFEYFSETQRNKGNFPGRFSGRQFSNSRSEMNVSTLELGDSALYLCASSLTTGGYNEQFFGPGTRLTVL.